This T cell receptor (beta chain) is drawn from a study of T cells expressing NK-cell markers. Across the study: All TCR beta repertoires analysed originated from sorted CD3+CD56+NKG2C+, CD3+CD56+NKG2C- and CD3+CD56-NKG2C+ T cells. Points from the study as a whole: Four of the donors also had these clonotypes leading their CD3+CD56-NKG2C+ fraction.

This clonotype is classed as large by frequency. The antigen is unknown. This CDR3 is 12 amino acids long. It was by 5'RACE template switching with UMIs that TCR beta cDNA was made. TCRdb re-called the 5' RACE reads and shows each CDR3 protein once, DNA omitted. Its listing shows approximately 160 distinct CDR3 sequences. The chain is built from TRBV12-3 or TRBV12-4 and TRBJ1-2; TCRdb names TRBD1, which stays unverified in the absence of DNA. The sequencing input was blood T cells: a sorted CD56 or NKG2C T cell subset, CD4+ or CD8+ T cells, or bulk PBMC T cells (not recorded which). The sequence was collected from a woman aged 18-69 years in good health. CDR3 protein: CASSLTGQGYTF.